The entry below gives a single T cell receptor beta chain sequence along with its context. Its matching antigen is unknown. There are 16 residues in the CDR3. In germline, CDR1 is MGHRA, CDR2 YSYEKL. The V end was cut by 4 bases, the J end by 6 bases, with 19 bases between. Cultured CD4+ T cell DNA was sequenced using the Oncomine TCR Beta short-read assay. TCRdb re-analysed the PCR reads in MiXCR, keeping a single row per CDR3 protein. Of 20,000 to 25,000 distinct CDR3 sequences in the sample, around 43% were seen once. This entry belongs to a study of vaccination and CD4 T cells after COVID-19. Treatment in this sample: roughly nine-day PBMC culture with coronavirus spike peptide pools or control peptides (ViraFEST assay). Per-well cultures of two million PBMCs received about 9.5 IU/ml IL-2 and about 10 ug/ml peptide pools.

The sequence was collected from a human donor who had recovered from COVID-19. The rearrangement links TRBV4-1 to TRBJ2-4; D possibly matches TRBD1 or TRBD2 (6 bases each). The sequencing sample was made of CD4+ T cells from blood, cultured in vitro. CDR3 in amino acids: CASSLQEGGMGNIQYF. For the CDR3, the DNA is TGCGCCAGCAGCCTCCAAGAGGGGGGCATGGGAAACATTCAGTACTTC.